This T cell receptor (beta chain) derives from a study of vaccination and CD4 T cells after COVID-19. Turning to the study itself: The authors used overlapping spike peptides from SARS-CoV-2, HCoV-NL63, HCoV-OC43 and HCoV-229E to stimulate cells. Control cultures were supplied with a CEFX pool, an HIV-1 Nef pool, or no peptide at all.

With respect to this clonotype: Its target is unknown.

CD4+ T cells that had been cultured provided DNA sequenced with the Oncomine TCR Beta short-read assay. TCRdb re-called the PCR reads with MiXCR, one entry per CDR3 protein. The profile shows around 12,000 distinct CDR3 sequences, 45% to 55% of them singletons. The CDR3 has 13 residues. J was trimmed by 8 bases and V by 8 bases; bases with no gene match: 11. Germline loops: CDR1 DFQATT, CDR2 SNEGSKA (reference sequence). Treatment noted: roughly 10-day PBMC culture with coronavirus spike peptide pools or control peptides (ViraFEST assay). Whole-study findings and limits: Nearly all convalescent vaccine-specific clones, 304 of 307, recognized only SARS-CoV-2 spike.

This clonotype was obtained from a human donor with COVID-19. Sequenced here: cultured CD4+ T cells from blood, sampled after SARS-CoV-2 vaccination. The chain links TRBV20-1 to TRBJ2-7; 11 bases agree with TRBD2. CDR3 region: CSLLELAGAQQYF. DNA for the CDR3: TGCAGTCTCCTGGAACTAGCGGGGGCCCAGCAGTACTTC.